What follows describes a single T cell receptor beta chain. Its antigen is unidentified. This specimen belongs to a study of T cells expressing NK-cell markers. Study summary: Underlying the TCR beta repertoires were sorted CD3+CD56+NKG2C+, CD3+CD56+NKG2C- and CD3+CD56-NKG2C+ T cells. In the group of eight sequenced donors, seven were HCMV-seropositive and one was seronegative.

Broader study findings: These clonotypes also led the CD3+CD56-NKG2C+ fraction in four donors.

With UMIs, 5'RACE template switching was used to make TCR beta cDNA. No DNA is given; TCRdb re-called the 5' RACE reads and lists each CDR3 protein once. This table lists about 450,000 distinct CDR3 sequences. Material: blood T cells: a sorted CD56 or NKG2C T cell subset, CD4+ or CD8+ T cells, or bulk PBMC T cells (not recorded which). This clonotype was sampled from a woman between 18 and 69 years old in good health.

CDR3 sequence: CSASGLQSTDTQYF. This chain links TRBV20-1 with TRBJ2-3; TCRdb's D call, TRBD2, is unchecked because there is no DNA. This CDR3 is 14 amino acids long. From germline, CDR1 is DFQATT and CDR2 SNEGSKA (reference sequence).